This TCR beta chain was found in a study of early T cells in non-severe SARS-CoV-2 infection. Study-wide results and limits: Using VDJdb, the matching emphasized anti-spike CD8 responses while missing private and CD4 specificities.

This clonotype came up many times. Antigen unknown. The TCR library protocol attached unique molecular identifiers to the individual cDNA molecules. Each CDR3 protein gets one entry after TCRdb re-called the 5' RACE reads with MiXCR. The data contain around 27,000 distinct CDR3 sequences, roughly 3.9% of them seen just once; the ten biggest clones take up more than 8%. The CDR3 has 15 amino acids. V lost 5 bases and J lost 2; bases outside the gene matches: 4. CDR1 is MNHEY and CDR2 is SMNVEV in the germline V gene (reference sequence). The sequence was collected from an adult who was a healthcare worker with PCR-confirmed SARS-CoV-2 infection or an uninfected control (not recorded which). The sequenced material came from whole blood. The genes are TRBV27 and TRBJ2-7; 12 bases agree with TRBD2. This chain's CDR3 is CASSITSGGPYEQYF. CDR3 bases: TGTGCCAGCAGTATTACTAGCGGGGGGCCCTACGAGCAGTACTTC.